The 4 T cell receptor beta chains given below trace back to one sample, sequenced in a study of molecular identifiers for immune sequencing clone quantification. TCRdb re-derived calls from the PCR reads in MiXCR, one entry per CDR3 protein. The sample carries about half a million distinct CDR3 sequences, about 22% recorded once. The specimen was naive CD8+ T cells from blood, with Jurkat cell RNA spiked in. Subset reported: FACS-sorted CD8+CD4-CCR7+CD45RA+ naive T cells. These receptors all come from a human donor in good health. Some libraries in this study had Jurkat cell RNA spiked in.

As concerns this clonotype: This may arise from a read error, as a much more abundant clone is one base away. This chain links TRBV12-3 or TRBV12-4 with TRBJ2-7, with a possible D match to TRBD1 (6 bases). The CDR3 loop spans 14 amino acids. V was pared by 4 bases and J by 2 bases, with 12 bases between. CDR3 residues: CASSSRDNPYEQYF. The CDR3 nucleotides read TGTGCCAGCAGTTCCCGGGACAATCCCTACGAGCAGTACTTC.

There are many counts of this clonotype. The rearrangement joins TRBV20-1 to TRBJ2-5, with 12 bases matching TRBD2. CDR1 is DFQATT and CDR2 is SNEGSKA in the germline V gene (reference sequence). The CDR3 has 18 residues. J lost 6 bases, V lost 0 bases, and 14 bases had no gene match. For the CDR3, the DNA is TGCAGTGCTAGAGATAACAAGGCTAGCGGGAGGGCCGTAAAGACCCAGTACTTC. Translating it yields CSARDNKASGRAVKTQYF.

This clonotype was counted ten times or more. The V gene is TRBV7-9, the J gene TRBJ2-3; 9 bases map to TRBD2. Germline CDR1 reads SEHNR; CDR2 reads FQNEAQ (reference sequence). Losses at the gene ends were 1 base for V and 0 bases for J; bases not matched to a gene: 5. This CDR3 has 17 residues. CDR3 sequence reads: CASSLGETSGSTDTQYF. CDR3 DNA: TGTGCCAGCAGCTTAGGGGAGACTAGCGGAAGCACAGATACGCAGTATTTT.

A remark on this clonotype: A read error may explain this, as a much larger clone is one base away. The CDR3 here is CASSIVPAYNEQFF. CDR3 bases: TGTGCCAGCAGCATAGTCCCGGCATACAATGAGCAGTTCTTC. The chain is built from TRBV9 and TRBJ2-1; no clear D. Trimming took off 4 bases at V and 4 bases at J, with 12 bases between the two ends. Germline V gene sequence: CDR1 SGDLS, CDR2 YYNGEE. The CDR3 runs to 14 residues.